This T cell receptor beta chain emerged from a study of shared clonotypes between healthy human individuals (dated by TCRdb to 2018 to 2021). General notes on the study: Three men and two women, aged 18 to 49 years, made up the cohort. Between about 0.9 and 8.9 billion PBMCs per donor were obtained by leukapheresis. For each donor, CD4 naive and CD4 memory were each run on three plates, CD8 naive on two plates, and CD8 memory on one plate. To increase sequencing depth and limit assay-specific biases, TCR repertoire library preparation and sequencing were carried out by different laboratories using diverse techniques. The study deeply sequenced blood TCR repertoires of five healthy adults to estimate repertoire size and the extent of clonotype sharing between individuals. The study at large found these results: Sampling was limited to blood, and TCR repertoires in tissue likely differ from TCR repertoires in blood. Rarefaction of sorted-subset datasets indicated incomplete sequencing despite the large sequencing depth. Across four donors, around 5% of naive CD4, around 3.3% of naive CD8, 2.3% of memory CD4, and 0.3% to 0.45% of memory CD8 clonotypes were shared. Pairwise subsampling led to the expectation that sequencing depth would affect the degree of clonotype sharing among donors. Because the study included only a small number of donors, the genetic and exposure-history diversity represented was limited. Naive subsets generally had larger estimated clonotype richness than memory subsets did. Compared with non-shared clonotypes, clonotypes shared by all four sorted-subset donors had higher generation probabilities.

Concerning this clone: What antigen it recognizes has not been identified. No much larger clone is present one base from it, and per-base qualities are unavailable.

Using the deep immunoSEQ assay, TCR CDR3 regions were amplified from genomic DNA by multiplex PCR. Extracted genomic DNA from each cell subset was distributed evenly across all wells of several immunoSEQ 96-well plates, and each plate was treated as a replicate. Each replicate PCR for sorted subsets received about 210 ng genomic DNA, equal to tens of thousands of T cell genomes. The purified libraries were quantified using a Qubit 3.0 fluorometer, sized with a Bioanalyzer 2100, and then quantified again using the KAPA Library Quantification kit. Each immunoSEQ 96-well plate was sequenced on its own single-read 150-cycle Illumina NextSeq 550 flow cell. Turning to the authors' computational methods: Because only junctional sequences without quality scores were contained in the immunoSEQ output, filtering matching that applied to full-length reads could not be performed. Sequences were annotated with PyIR, a Python wrapper for IgBLAST v1.9, and V/J genes and CDR3 were assigned using IMGT germline references. Reads were filtered out if the reads had weak V/J assignments (E-value above 1e-6), no CDR3, stop codons, out-of-frame junctions, or ambiguous translated residues. A V3J clonotype was defined by an identical inferred V gene, J gene, and CDR3 amino acid sequence. Percentage overlap between repertoires was computed as shared unique clonotypes divided by the size of the smaller repertoire. RTK rarefaction, the Chao1 estimator, and Recon v2.1 estimates of unobserved clonotypes were used to assess repertoire richness. OLGA was used to compute generation probabilities for all TCRbeta clonotypes that the gDNA method yielded from four donors. This is the immuneACCESS table as TCRdb keeps it, with only in-frame sequences that have V and J called. A part of the clones is gone; compared with another copy, unresolved V genes explain less than half, and the rest is unexplained. V, J and clone size derive from that table, while D and trimming were established from the DNA sequence. This sample comprises around 2.1 million clones, around 93% of them detected only once. In total, the top ten clones hold more than 1.5% of the sample.

CD8 naive samples consisted of CD45RO-negative cells that were positively selected for CCR7, yielding a CD45RA+CCR7+ population without TemRA cells. The donors were healthy, HIV-negative adults with no recently reported acute infections or vaccinations. Only Caucasian adults living in Nashville, Tennessee, USA were represented among the donors. After blood collection by leukapheresis, PBMCs were isolated using Ficoll-Histopaque density gradient centrifugation and then cryopreserved in the vapor phase of liquid nitrogen. Analytical flow cytometry was used to check the purity and quantity of every magnetically sorted T cell population. From each sorted fraction, genomic DNA was isolated and quantified by UV absorbance on a Nanodrop 2000c. From the cysteine up to the phenylalanine, the CDR3 has a length of 13 residues. Only CDR3 DNA remains: 39 bases, in frame from the first base. V is pared back by 6 bases and J by 8 bases, with 15 bases lying between the germline termini. CDR1 is given as SGHNT and CDR2 as YYREEE, both from the germline V gene (reference sequence).

The TCR was taken from a man aged 18 to 30 in good health. Some clones in this sample may be carry-over from other donors' samples. Sequencing was done on a sample of naive CD8+ T cells from PBMCs. The sample's cell subset or site label is to be understood as: CD45RA+CCR7+. The chain is assembled from TRBV5-4 and TRBJ1-3; no D gene can be assigned with confidence. The CDR3 region has the sequence CASTKGPGDTIYF. The nucleotides read TGTGCCAGCACCAAGGGCCCCGGGGACACCATATATTTT. With all but the CDR3 taken from the reference TRBV5-4 and TRBJ1-3 genes, the full variable domain is: ETGVTQSPTHLIKTRGQQVTLRCSSQSGHNTVSWYQQALGQGPQFIFQYYREEENGRGNFPPRFSGLQFPNYSSELNVNALELDDSALYLCASTKGPGDTIYFGEGSWLTVV.